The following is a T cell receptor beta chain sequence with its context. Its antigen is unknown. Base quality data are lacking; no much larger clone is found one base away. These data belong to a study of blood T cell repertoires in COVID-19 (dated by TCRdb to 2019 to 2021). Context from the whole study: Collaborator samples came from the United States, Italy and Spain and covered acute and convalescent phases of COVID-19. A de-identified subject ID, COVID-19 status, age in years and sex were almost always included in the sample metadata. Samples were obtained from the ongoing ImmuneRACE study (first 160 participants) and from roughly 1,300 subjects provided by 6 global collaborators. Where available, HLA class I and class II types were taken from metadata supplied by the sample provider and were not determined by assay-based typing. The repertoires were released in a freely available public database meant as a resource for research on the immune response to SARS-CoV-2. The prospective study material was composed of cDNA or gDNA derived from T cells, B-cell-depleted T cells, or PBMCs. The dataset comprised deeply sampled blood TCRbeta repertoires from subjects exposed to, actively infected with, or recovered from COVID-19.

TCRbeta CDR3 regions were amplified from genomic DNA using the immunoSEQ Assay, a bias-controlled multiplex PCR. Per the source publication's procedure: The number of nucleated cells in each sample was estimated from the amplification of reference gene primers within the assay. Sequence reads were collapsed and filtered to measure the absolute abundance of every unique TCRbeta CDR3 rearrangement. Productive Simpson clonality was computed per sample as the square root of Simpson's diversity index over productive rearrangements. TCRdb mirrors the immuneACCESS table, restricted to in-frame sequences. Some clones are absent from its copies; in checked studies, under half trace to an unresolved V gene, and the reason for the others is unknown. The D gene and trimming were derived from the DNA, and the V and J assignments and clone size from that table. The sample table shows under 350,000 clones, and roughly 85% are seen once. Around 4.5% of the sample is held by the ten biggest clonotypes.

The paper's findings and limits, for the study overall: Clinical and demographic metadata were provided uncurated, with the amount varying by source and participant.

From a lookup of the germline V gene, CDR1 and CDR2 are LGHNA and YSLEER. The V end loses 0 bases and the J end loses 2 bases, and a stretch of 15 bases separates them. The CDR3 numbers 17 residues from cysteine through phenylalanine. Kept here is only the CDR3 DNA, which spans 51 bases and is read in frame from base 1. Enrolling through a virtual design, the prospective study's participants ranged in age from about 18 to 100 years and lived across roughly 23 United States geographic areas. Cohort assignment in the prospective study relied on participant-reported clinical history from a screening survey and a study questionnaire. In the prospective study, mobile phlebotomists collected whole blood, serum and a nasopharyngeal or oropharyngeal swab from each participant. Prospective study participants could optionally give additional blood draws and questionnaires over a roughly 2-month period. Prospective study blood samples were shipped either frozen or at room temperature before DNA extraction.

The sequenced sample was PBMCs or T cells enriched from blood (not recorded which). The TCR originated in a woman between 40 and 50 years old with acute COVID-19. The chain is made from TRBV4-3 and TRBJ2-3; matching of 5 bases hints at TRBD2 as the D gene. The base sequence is TGCGCCAGCAGCCAAGATGGGAGTTTCGGACCCACAGATACGCAGTATTTT. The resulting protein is CASSQDGSFGPTDTQYF.